This record covers a single T cell receptor (beta chain). Clones were read by immunoSEQ multiplex PCR, and TCRdb kept only the in-frame ones, dropping some. The table lists about 200,000 clones, roughly 82% of them singletons. The data are from a study of cytomegalovirus exposure and HLA in healthy donors. The sequence came from a woman in her twenties or thirties in good health and CMV-seropositive. Source material: PBMCs.

CDR3 region: CASSGVAANEQFF. The CDR3 bases are TGTGCCAGCAGTGGAGTAGCGGCCAATGAGCAGTTCTTC. This rearrangement joins TRBV2 to TRBJ2-1, with TRBD2 as a possible D gene (6 bases). The CDR3 spans 13 residues. V was clipped by 4 bases and J by 6 bases, with 10 bases between them. Germline CDR1 and CDR2: SNHLY and FYNNEI.